The source of this TCR beta chain is a study of cytomegalovirus exposure and HLA in healthy donors. At the level of the study: The 110 million or so unique TCR beta sequences, from about 179 million T cells, were found by an earlier analysis.

This CDR3 spans 13 amino acids. CDR1 and CDR2 from the germline V gene are MGHRA and YSYEKL. Between the trimmed V and J ends, which lost 3 bases and 11 bases, there was a span of 16 bases. PCR used 60 Vbeta primers and 13 Jbeta primers. Measured with immunoSEQ multiplex PCR; TCRdb has only the in-frame clones, and not every one. This repertoire shows approximately 160,000 clones, about 84% found once; its top ten account for roughly 5.2%. This chain links TRBV4-1 with TRBJ2-5; D gene ambiguous. This sequence originates from a man aged 18-30 years in good health and CMV-seronegative. The source material was PBMCs. CDR3 protein: CASSHTVRGSQYF. For the CDR3, the DNA is TGCGCCAGCAGCCACACCGTAAGAGGATCGCAGTACTTC.